This T cell receptor beta chain comes out of a study of B cell selection in AIRE deficiency. Assay used: immunoSEQ multiplex PCR; TCRdb lists only in-frame clones, some missing. This sample has fewer than 25,000 clones, with around 90% found just once. The regulatory T cell sort gate was CD4+CD25hiCD127low/negative. CDR1 is SGHVS, CDR2 FQNEAQ, per germline. The CDR3 is 14 amino acids. The germline V and J ends were trimmed by 4 bases and 0 bases, with 7 bases remaining between them. Whole-study results and caveats: About a third of healthy-donor shared Treg TCRbeta sequences appeared in patient Tconv cells. Only 9.3% of approximately 3,700 shared Treg sequences were patient-specific; roughly 30% healthy-specific. Shared Treg sequences were biased toward short CDR3s with few non-templated nucleotide insertions.

With respect to this clone: What it binds is unknown.

This TCR was recovered from a human donor in good health. V is TRBV7-8 and J is TRBJ1-5; D call uncertain. Sequenced sample: CD4+CD25+ Tregs sorted from PBMCs. The CDR3 region is CASSSPYSNQPQHF. CDR3 DNA sequence: TGTGCCAGCAGCTCCCCTTATAGCAATCAGCCCCAGCATTTT.